A selection of T cell receptor beta chains follows, all from one sample in a study of OX40 agonist ivuxolimab in advanced cancers. The method was immunoSEQ multiplex PCR; TCRdb's version includes in-frame clones alone and lacks a portion of them. The sample has over 75,000 clones; under 95% are singletons. The sample was CD4+ or CD8+ T cells sorted from blood, taken in a trial of the OX40 agonist ivuxolimab. All receptors derive from an adult with an advanced solid tumor such as melanoma, head and neck, liver or kidney cancer. Both conserved end residues are part of each CDR3. Each record gives: J gene, V gene, clone size, D gene, CDR3 protein, CDR3 DNA. A D gene is named only where the DNA matches it firmly. The size field is filled for only some rows; it gives once, few, many or a size class.

>TRBJ2-3|TRBV30|NA|NA
CAWSVNPPDTQYF
TGTGCCTGGAGTGTAAACCCGCCGGATACGCAGTATTTT
>TRBJ1-5|TRBV9|NA|NA
CASSVEGVGEPQHF
TGTGCCAGCAGCGTAGAAGGGGTGGGGGAGCCCCAGCATTTT
>TRBJ2-7|TRBV7-8|NA|NA
CASSLALGTNREQYF
TGTGCCAGCAGCTTAGCCCTCGGGACCAATCGGGAGCAGTACTTC
>TRBJ1-6|TRBV27|once|TRBD1
CASARTGGSSPLHF
TGTGCCAGCGCCCGGACAGGGGGTTCCTCACCCCTCCACTTT
>TRBJ1-2|TRBV14|NA|NA
CASRGPYYGYTF
TGTGCCAGCAGGGGACCTTACTATGGCTACACCTTC
>TRBJ2-3|TRBV7-6|NA|TRBD2
CASSRTSGRADTQYF
TGTGCCAGCAGCCGGACTAGCGGGAGGGCAGATACGCAGTATTTT
>TRBJ2-3|TRBV2|NA|NA
CASSVGGTDTQYF
TGTGCCAGCAGTGTAGGGGGCACAGATACGCAGTATTTT
>TRBJ2-2|TRBV4-1|NA|NA
CASSQDVRAGELFF
TGCGCCAGCAGCCAAGATGTCAGGGCCGGGGAGCTGTTTTTT
>TRBJ2-7|TRBV18|NA|NA
CASSPSGGSNEQYF
TGTGCCAGCTCACCGAGTGGAGGCTCCAACGAGCAGTACTTC
>TRBJ2-5|TRBV7-3|NA|TRBD2
CASSLGAGGQETQYF
TGTGCCAGCAGCTTAGGAGCGGGAGGGCAAGAGACCCAGTACTTC
>TRBJ2-7|TRBV27|once|TRBD2
CASSLRGVWSGSSYEQYF
TGTGCCAGCAGTTTGCGGGGCGTTTGGAGCGGGAGCTCCTACGAGCAGTACTTC
>TRBJ1-5|TRBV13|NA|NA
CASSLGNQPQHF
TGTGCCAGCAGCTTAGGAAATCAGCCCCAGCATTTT
>TRBJ1-1|TRBV7-9|NA|NA
CASSLSRVTEAFF
TGTGCCAGCAGCTTAAGCAGGGTTACTGAAGCTTTCTTT
>TRBJ2-3|TRBV10-3|NA|TRBD2
CAVTSGRAIDTQYF
TGTGCCGTCACTAGCGGGAGGGCCATAGATACGCAGTATTTT
>TRBJ2-6|TRBV15|NA|NA
CATSRAGSLGANVLTF
TGTGCCACCAGCAGAGCGGGGTCCCTTGGGGCCAACGTCCTGACTTTC
>TRBJ2-7|TRBV4-2|NA|NA
CASSRTRDEQYF
TGTGCCAGCAGCCGCACTAGAGACGAGCAGTACTTC
>TRBJ2-2|TRBV6-4|NA|TRBD1
CASSDSQGAGELFF
TGTGCCAGCAGTGACTCACAGGGGGCCGGGGAGCTGTTTTTT
>TRBJ2-5|TRBV27|NA|TRBD2
CASSLTPLAGAQETQYF
TGTGCCAGCAGTTTAACCCCACTAGCGGGAGCACAAGAGACCCAGTACTTC
>TRBJ1-1|TRBV19|NA|NA
CASSSEVTADTEAFF
TGTGCCAGTAGTTCTGAGGTGACAGCGGACACTGAAGCTTTCTTT
>TRBJ1-3|TRBV7-9|NA|NA
CASSPILGNTIYF
TGTGCCAGCAGCCCTATCCTTGGAAACACCATATATTTT
>TRBJ1-1|TRBV7-8|NA|TRBD1
CASSLGGTGLAFF
TGTGCCAGCAGCTTAGGGGGGACAGGGTTGGCTTTCTTT
>TRBJ1-2|TRBV29-1|NA|TRBD1
CSVEDRDIGYGYTF
TGCAGCGTCGAGGACAGGGATATCGGCTATGGCTACACCTTC
>TRBJ2-3|TRBV11-3|NA|NA
CASRPSRGGTRDTQYF
TGTGCCAGCAGGCCAAGTCGAGGCGGGACAAGAGATACGCAGTATTTT
>TRBJ2-3|TRBV7-3|NA|NA
CASSSSDGADTQYF
TGTGCCAGCAGCTCCTCCGACGGGGCGGATACGCAGTATTTT
>TRBJ2-7|TRBV19|NA|NA
CASSHQGNTPYAYEQYF
TGTGCCAGTAGTCATCAGGGGAATACCCCCTATGCCTACGAGCAGTACTTC
>TRBJ2-1|TRBV27|NA|TRBD2
CASSSRTSGRADYNEQFF
TGTGCCAGCAGTTCCAGGACTAGCGGAAGGGCTGACTACAATGAGCAGTTCTTC
>TRBJ1-2|TRBV29-1|NA|TRBD1
CSGRSGTGESVDYGYTF
TGCAGCGGCCGTTCAGGGACAGGGGAATCGGTGGACTATGGCTACACCTTC
>TRBJ2-7|TRBV28|NA|NA
CASSLSEGSPYEQYF
TGTGCCAGCAGTTTATCGGAGGGTTCTCCCTACGAGCAGTACTTC
>TRBJ1-2|TRBV30|NA|NA
CAWSVGPGYTF
TGTGCCTGGAGTGTGGGTCCTGGCTACACCTTC
>TRBJ1-4|TRBV5-4|once|TRBD1
CASSFGTGFFSTNEKLFF
TGTGCCAGCAGCTTCGGGACAGGGTTTTTCTCAACTAATGAAAAACTGTTTTTT
>TRBJ2-7|TRBV5-6|NA|TRBD1
CASSLTGGYNEQYF
TGTGCCAGCAGCTTGACAGGGGGATACAACGAGCAGTACTTC
>TRBJ1-1|TRBV7-9|NA|TRBD1
CASSPPTGVGSEAFF
TGTGCCAGCAGCCCCCCGACAGGGGTAGGATCTGAAGCTTTCTTT
>TRBJ2-1|TRBV23-1|NA|TRBD2
CASSHPASGSYNEQFF
TGCGCCAGCAGTCACCCCGCTAGCGGGAGCTACAATGAGCAGTTCTTC
>TRBJ1-2|TRBV10-2|NA|TRBD1
CASSESRQGDYGYTF
TGCGCCAGCAGTGAGTCGCGGCAGGGGGACTATGGCTACACCTTC
>TRBJ1-1|TRBV27|NA|NA
CASSLTRDTEAFF
TGTGCCAGCAGTTTAACCAGAGACACTGAAGCTTTCTTT
>TRBJ1-2|TRBV9|large|NA
CASSGEGARTYGYTF
TGTGCCAGCAGCGGGGAAGGGGCCCGAACTTATGGCTACACCTTC
>TRBJ1-4|TRBV4-2|NA|NA
CASSRGSEVFF
TGTGCCAGCAGCCGGGGCTCTGAAGTGTTTTTT
>TRBJ2-3|TRBV25-1|NA|NA
CASSLLGELQYF
TGTGCCAGCAGCCTACTGGGAGAACTGCAGTATTTT
>TRBJ1-4|TRBV2|NA|NA
CASSDPNYNEKLFF
TGTGCCAGCAGTGACCCAAACTATAATGAAAAACTGTTTTTT
>TRBJ2-5|TRBV5-1|NA|NA
CASSWGLTEQETQYF
TGCGCCAGCAGCTGGGGGCTGACAGAACAAGAGACCCAGTACTTC
>TRBJ2-2|TRBV10-3|NA|NA
CAISGRGVDTGELFF
TGTGCCATCAGTGGCAGGGGGGTCGACACCGGGGAGCTGTTTTTT
>TRBJ2-3|TRBV2|once|TRBD2
CASSEGGRSNTQYF
TGTGCCAGCAGTGAGGGCGGGAGGTCGAATACGCAGTATTTT
>TRBJ2-1|TRBV9|few|TRBD2
CASSVLAGDNEQFF
TGTGCCAGCAGCGTTTTAGCGGGAGACAATGAGCAGTTCTTC
>TRBJ1-1|TRBV10-3|NA|NA
CAISESNQGVGEAFF
TGTGCCATCAGTGAGTCGAATCAGGGCGTTGGTGAAGCTTTCTTT
>TRBJ2-5|TRBV5-1|NA|NA
CASSLNPEETQYF
TGCGCCAGCAGCTTAAACCCGGAAGAGACCCAGTACTTC
>TRBJ1-1|TRBV7-9|few|NA
CASSLKGQGNTEAFF
TGTGCCAGCAGCTTGAAGGGCCAGGGAAACACTGAAGCTTTCTTT
>TRBJ2-1|TRBV4-1|NA|NA
CASSQRRSSGSYNEQFF
TGCGCCAGCAGCCAAAGGAGGAGTAGCGGCTCCTACAATGAGCAGTTCTTC
>TRBJ2-7|TRBV4-1|NA|NA
CASSQSYISMIYEQYF
TGCGCCAGCAGCCAATCTTATATATCTATGATCTACGAGCAGTACTTC
>TRBJ1-1|TRBV7-9|NA|NA
CASSLANWNTEAFF
TGTGCCAGCAGCTTAGCGAATTGGAACACTGAAGCTTTCTTT
>TRBJ1-3|TRBV6-6|NA|TRBD1
CASSYLQGAGNTIYF
TGTGCCAGCAGTTACCTACAGGGGGCTGGAAACACCATATATTTT
>TRBJ2-5|TRBV11-3|NA|TRBD1
CASTRGIQETQYF
TGTGCCAGCACCAGGGGGATACAAGAGACCCAGTACTTC
>TRBJ2-1|TRBV29-1|NA|TRBD2
CSASGSSYNEQFF
TGCAGCGCTAGCGGGAGTTCCTACAATGAGCAGTTCTTC
>TRBJ2-1|TRBV18|NA|NA
CASSSTARGTNEQFF
TGTGCCAGCTCATCGACAGCGAGGGGTACCAATGAGCAGTTCTTC
>TRBJ1-1|TRBV11-3|NA|TRBD1
CASSLVGTDGTEAFF
TGTGCCAGCAGCTTAGTAGGGACAGACGGCACTGAAGCTTTCTTT
>TRBJ1-2|TRBV6-1|few|NA
CASNYYYGYTF
TGTGCCAGCAACTATTACTATGGCTACACCTTC